Listed below are T cell receptor beta chains from one sample, sequenced in a study of cytomegalovirus exposure and HLA in healthy donors. TCRdb keeps only in-frame clones here, not all; method: immunoSEQ multiplex PCR. The sample has 150,000 to 180,000 clones; approximately 86% are singletons. Material: PBMCs. The origin of the receptors is a human donor in good health. The CDR3 runs from the conserved cysteine through the conserved F or W. The D gene is left open where the match is weak. Clone size is given for some rows only: seen once, a few or many times, or a class if the clone is expanded.

v_gene,abundance,len,j_gene,d_gene,CDR3aa,CDR3nt
TRBV6-4,NA,11,TRBJ1-4,NA,CASFQSEKLFF,TGTGCCAGCTTCCAATCTGAAAAACTGTTTTTT
TRBV25-1,once,14,TRBJ1-3,TRBD1,CASSATGGGNTIYF,TGTGCCAGCAGTGCAACAGGGGGGGGAAACACCATATATTTT
TRBV2,NA,15,TRBJ2-7,TRBD2,CASSVASLAGDEQYF,TGTGCCAGCAGTGTAGCGTCGCTAGCGGGAGATGAGCAGTACTTC
TRBV2,NA,15,TRBJ2-3,NA,CASSRGWPSTDTQYF,TGTGCCAGCAGTAGAGGCTGGCCCAGCACAGATACGCAGTATTTT
TRBV5-1,NA,13,TRBJ1-2,NA,CASSLDQGLSYTF,TGCGCCAGCAGCTTGGATCAGGGGTTGAGCTACACCTTC
TRBV28,NA,15,TRBJ1-2,NA,CASSLWGANDYGYTF,TGTGCCAGCAGTTTATGGGGGGCGAACGACTATGGCTACACCTTC
TRBV6-5,NA,15,TRBJ1-6,NA,CASSLTGYNNSPLHF,TGTGCCAGCAGTCTGACAGGTTACAATAATTCACCCCTCCACTTT
TRBV7-9,NA,13,TRBJ1-1,TRBD1,CASSKDREGKAFF,TGTGCCAGCAGCAAGGACAGGGAGGGGAAGGCTTTCTTT
TRBV25-1,few,12,TRBJ1-2,NA,CASSEYYGGYTF,TGTGCCAGCAGTGAATACTACGGGGGCTACACCTTC
TRBV27,NA,16,TRBJ2-1,TRBD2,CASTPSGRTSYNEQFF,TGTGCCAGCACCCCTAGCGGGAGGACGTCCTACAATGAGCAGTTCTTC
TRBV5-5,few,14,TRBJ2-2,NA,CASSLPLASGELFF,TGTGCCAGCAGCTTGCCGCTGGCCTCCGGGGAGCTGTTTTTT
TRBV9,NA,15,TRBJ1-5,TRBD1,CASSEQGFSNQPQHF,TGTGCCAGCAGCGAACAGGGGTTTAGCAATCAGCCCCAGCATTTT
TRBV7-8,NA,15,TRBJ1-3,TRBD1,CASSPDRASGNTIYF,TGTGCCAGCAGCCCCGACAGGGCATCAGGAAACACCATATATTTT
TRBV5-6,NA,14,TRBJ1-4,NA,CASSSDSLDEKLFF,TGTGCCAGCAGCTCGGACAGTCTTGATGAAAAACTGTTTTTT